Listed below are T cell receptor beta chains from one sample, sequenced in a study of CD8+ T cells in alopecia areata. The data were produced by immunoSEQ multiplex PCR, yet TCRdb's version contains in-frame clones alone and is incomplete. Here the sample spans some 200,000 clones, 58% being singletons. Specimen: CD4+ T cells sorted from blood, collected at week 24, from a patient treated with tofacitinib. The receptors come from a human donor with alopecia areata. Each CDR3 is given with its conserved first and last residue. D genes are given only for firm matches. Where a row states a size, it is once, few, many or the class of an expanded clone; other rows omit it.

>.|TRBV27|once|TRBJ2-3
TGTGCCAGCTGGGGATATTCGAGGGATACGCAGTATTTT
CASWGYSRDTQYF
>TRBD2|TRBV5-1|.|TRBJ2-3
TGCGCCAGCAGCTTGGAGACCGGGAGGAGAGATACGCAGTATTTT
CASSLETGRRDTQYF
>.|TRBV28|few|TRBJ1-3
TGTGCCAGCAGCTCCCCCGGAAACACCATATATTTT
CASSSPGNTIYF
>.|TRBV6-6|few|TRBJ1-6
TGTGCCAGCAGTTACGCCGGGGGCGCCGGTAATTCACCCCTCCACTTT
CASSYAGGAGNSPLHF
>.|TRBV5-1|.|TRBJ2-1
TGCGCCAGCAATTCGGGCTCCACGAGGGATGAGCAGTTCTTC
CASNSGSTRDEQFF
>TRBD1|TRBV29-1|.|TRBJ1-3
TGCAGCGTAGGACAGGATGGAAACACCATATATTTT
CSVGQDGNTIYF
>.|TRBV7-9|.|TRBJ1-5
TGTGCCAGCAGCACAGAACCGGGATTCCAGCATTTT
CASSTEPGFQHF
>.|TRBV9|.|TRBJ1-1
TGTGCCAGCAGCGTTGGGGGCTGGGACACTGAAGCTTTCTTT
CASSVGGWDTEAFF
>.|TRBV5-1|.|TRBJ1-6
TGCGCCAGCAGCTTGGATTCGGGGGCTGAGAATTCACCCCTCCACTTT
CASSLDSGAENSPLHF
>.|TRBV7-2|.|TRBJ1-4
TGTGCCAGCAGCCCCACCGGAGCAACTAATGAAAAACTGTTTTTT
CASSPTGATNEKLFF
>.|TRBV28|once|TRBJ2-7
TGTGCCAGCAGCGAGCAGTACTTC
CASSEQYF
>.|TRBV5-1|once|TRBJ2-3
TGCGCCAGCAGCCCCCCGGGGGATACGCAGTATTTT
CASSPPGDTQYF
>TRBD1|TRBV18|.|TRBJ1-2
TGTGCCAGCTCGCTTGGGACAGGGACCGCGTGGGGCTACACCTTC
CASSLGTGTAWGYTF
>.|TRBV29-1|.|TRBJ1-2
TGCAGCGTCCCCGGGGCAGGCCCCAGGTTGGGCTACACCTTC
CSVPGAGPRLGYTF
>.|TRBV5-1|.|TRBJ2-1
TGCGCCAGCAGCTTGGCTTGGGGGATCTCCTACAATGAGCAGTTCTTC
CASSLAWGISYNEQFF
>.|TRBV4-1|few|TRBJ2-2
TGCGCCAGCTCATCTAGGAACACCGGGGAGCTGTTTTTT
CASSSRNTGELFF
>.|TRBV7-7|.|TRBJ2-5
TGTGCCAGCAGCCCCACGAGGGAAGAGACCCAGTACTTC
CASSPTREETQYF
>.|TRBV21-1|few|TRBJ1-4
TGTGCCAGCAATGATGAAAAACTGTTTTTT
CASNDEKLFF
>.|TRBV30|.|TRBJ2-1
TGTGCCTGGAGTGTACCGCCAGGTAGGCAGTTCTTC
CAWSVPPGRQFF
>TRBD1|TRBV27|.|TRBJ1-4
TGTGCCAGCAATCCAGGGGGCGGACGAAATGGAAAACTGTTTTTT
CASNPGGGRNGKLFF
>.|TRBV5-1|.|TRBJ1-1
TGCGCCAGCAGCTTTTCCCACAGGGTGGATGACCCTGAAGCTTTCTTT
CASSFSHRVDDPEAFF
>TRBD1|TRBV5-1|few|TRBJ2-7
TGCGCCAGCAGCTTGGGGGTGTGGGGACAGGGGTCCTACGAGCAGTACTTC
CASSLGVWGQGSYEQYF
>.|TRBV25-1|.|TRBJ1-1
TGTGCCAGCAGTGAACTATACACTGAAGCTTTCTTT
CASSELYTEAFF
>.|TRBV19|few|TRBJ1-6
TGTGCCAGTAGTATCGGGACAACTTATAATTCACCCCTCCACTTT
CASSIGTTYNSPLHF
>.|TRBV7-9|.|TRBJ2-7
TGTGCCAGCTCGGAAGGACGGCTCTACGAGCAGTACTTC
CASSEGRLYEQYF
>TRBD1|TRBV30|.|TRBJ2-3
TGTGCCTGGAGTGTAAGGGACAGGGACACAGATACGCAGTATTTT
CAWSVRDRDTDTQYF
>.|TRBV30|.|TRBJ1-5
TGTGCCTGGAGGCGGGGTAGGAATCAGCCCCAGCATTTT
CAWRRGRNQPQHF
>.|TRBV29-1|.|TRBJ2-2
TGCAGCGTTTTTGGTGAGAACACCGGGGAGCTGTTTTTT
CSVFGENTGELFF
>TRBD1|TRBV9|few|TRBJ1-2
TGTGCCAGCAGCGTCGGGAACAGGGGAGACTATGGCTACACCTTC
CASSVGNRGDYGYTF
>.|TRBV20-1|.|TRBJ2-3
TGCAGCGCTAGCGAGCAAGATACGCAGTATTTT
CSASEQDTQYF
>.|TRBV20-1|.|TRBJ2-3
TGCAGTGCTAGGGTGGCAGATACGCAGTATTTT
CSARVADTQYF
>.|TRBV21-1|once|TRBJ2-5
TGTGCCAGCAGCACGCGTCCGGGGGACCACGGGAGGACCCAGTACTTC
CASSTRPGDHGRTQYF
>.|TRBV15|.|TRBJ2-1
TGTGCCACCAGCAGACAAGGACAGCAGTTCTTC
CATSRQGQQFF
>.|TRBV7-2|.|TRBJ2-5
TGTGCCAGCAGCCCCGGGACCGTACAAGAGACCCAGTACTTC
CASSPGTVQETQYF
>TRBD1|TRBV4-1|.|TRBJ2-2
TGCGCCAGCAGCCAAGTATTCAGGGGGAACGGGGAGCTGTTTTTT
CASSQVFRGNGELFF
>.|TRBV7-2|.|TRBJ2-2
TGTGCCAGCAGCCACGACTCGGGCCGGAACACCGGGGAGCTGTTTTTT
CASSHDSGRNTGELFF
>TRBD2|TRBV15|.|TRBJ2-7
TGTGCCACCAGCAGTGGGACTACATTCTTGCAGTACTTC
CATSSGTTFLQYF